The entry below gives a single TCR beta chain sequence along with its context. Its antigen remains unidentified. This CDR3 has 13 amino acids. Germline CDR1 is SGHVS and CDR2 is FQNEAQ. The ends were cut back, 6 bases at V and 7 bases at J, with 15 bases in the middle. Amplification used 60 Vbeta primers and 13 Jbeta primers. TCRdb's copy holds only in-frame clones and misses some; the assay was immunoSEQ multiplex PCR. The sample lists just under 95,000 clones, about 80% occurring once. The data stem from a study of cytomegalovirus exposure and HLA in healthy donors. Study as a whole: Previous work identified roughly 120 million unique TCR beta sequences from around 200 million T cells.

Study results and limitations: The Asian-associated ancestry cluster reportedly had fewer N-insertions than the approximately 670-donor mean in a later analysis. Most CMV-associated TCR beta chains were later found to appear HLA-restricted. Researchers reportedly found TCR beta sequences accurately predicted most subjects' HLA-A and HLA-B alleles.

This TCR was recovered from a human donor in good health. Sequenced material: PBMCs. The chain joins TRBV7-8 to TRBJ1-1; D possibly corresponds to TRBD1 (5 bases). The CDR3 sequence: CASSNHGHHEAFF. CDR3 coding DNA: TGTGCCAGCAGTAACCATGGACACCATGAAGCTTTCTTT.